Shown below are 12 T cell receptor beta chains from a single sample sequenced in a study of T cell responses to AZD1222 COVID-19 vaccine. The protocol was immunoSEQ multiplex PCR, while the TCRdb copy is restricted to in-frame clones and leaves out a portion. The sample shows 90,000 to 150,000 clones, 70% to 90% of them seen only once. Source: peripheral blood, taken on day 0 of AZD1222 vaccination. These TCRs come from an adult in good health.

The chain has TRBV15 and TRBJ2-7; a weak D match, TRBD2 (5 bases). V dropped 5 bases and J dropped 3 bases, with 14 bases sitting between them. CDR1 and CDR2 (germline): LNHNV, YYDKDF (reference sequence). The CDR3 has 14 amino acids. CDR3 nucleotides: TGTGCCACCAGCGGAAGTTCCGGGGTCTACGAGCAGTACTTC. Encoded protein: CATSGSSGVYEQYF.

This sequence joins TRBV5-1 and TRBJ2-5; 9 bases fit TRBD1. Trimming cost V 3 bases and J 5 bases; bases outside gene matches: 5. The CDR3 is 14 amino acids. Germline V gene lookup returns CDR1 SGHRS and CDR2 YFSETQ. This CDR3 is CASSSRTGVETQYF. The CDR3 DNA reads TGCGCCAGCAGCTCACGGACAGGGGTCGAGACCCAGTACTTC.

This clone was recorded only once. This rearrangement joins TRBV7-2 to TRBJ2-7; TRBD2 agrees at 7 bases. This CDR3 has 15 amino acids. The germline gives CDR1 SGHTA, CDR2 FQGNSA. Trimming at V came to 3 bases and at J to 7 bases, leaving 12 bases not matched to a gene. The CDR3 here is CASSFGGGRAREQYF. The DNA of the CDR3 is TGTGCCAGCAGCTTCGGGGGAGGGCGGGCGAGAGAGCAGTACTTC.

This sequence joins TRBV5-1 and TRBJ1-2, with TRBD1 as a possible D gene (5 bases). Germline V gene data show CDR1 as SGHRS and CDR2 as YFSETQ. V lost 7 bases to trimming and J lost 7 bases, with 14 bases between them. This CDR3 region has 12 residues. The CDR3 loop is CASGETGGGYTF. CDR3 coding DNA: TGCGCCAGCGGAGAGACCGGGGGTGGCTACACCTTC. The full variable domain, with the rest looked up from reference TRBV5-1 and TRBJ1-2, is KAGVTQTPRYLIKTRGQQVTLSCSPISGHRSVSWYQQTPGQGLQFLFEYFSETQRNKGNFPGRFSGRQFSNSRSEMNVSTLELGDSALYLCASGETGGGYTFGSGTRLTVV.

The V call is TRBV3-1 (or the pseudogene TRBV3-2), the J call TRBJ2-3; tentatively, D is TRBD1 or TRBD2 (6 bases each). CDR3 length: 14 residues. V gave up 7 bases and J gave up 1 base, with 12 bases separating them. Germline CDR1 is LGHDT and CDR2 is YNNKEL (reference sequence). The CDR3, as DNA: TGTGCCAGCACCTCGAGGGGGGGCACAGATACGCAGTATTTT. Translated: CASTSRGGTDTQYF.

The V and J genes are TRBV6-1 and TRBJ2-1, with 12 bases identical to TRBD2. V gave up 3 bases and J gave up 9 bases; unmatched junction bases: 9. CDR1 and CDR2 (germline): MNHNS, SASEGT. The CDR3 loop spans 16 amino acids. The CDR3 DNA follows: TGTGCCAGCAGTGACCCTAGCGGGAGGGGGCGCGGTGAGCAGTTCTTC. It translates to CASSDPSGRGRGEQFF.

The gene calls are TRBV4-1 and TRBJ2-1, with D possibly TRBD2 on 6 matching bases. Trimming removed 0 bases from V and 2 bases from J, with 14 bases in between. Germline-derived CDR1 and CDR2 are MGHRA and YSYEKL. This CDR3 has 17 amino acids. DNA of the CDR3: TGCGCCAGCAGCCAAGACGGGACGGGAGCACCCTACAATGAGCAGTTCTTC. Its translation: CASSQDGTGAPYNEQFF.

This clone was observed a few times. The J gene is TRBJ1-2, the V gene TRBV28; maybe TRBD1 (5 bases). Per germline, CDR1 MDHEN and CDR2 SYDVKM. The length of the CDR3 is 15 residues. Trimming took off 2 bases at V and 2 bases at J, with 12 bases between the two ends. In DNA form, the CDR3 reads TGTGCCAGCAGTTTAAAGGGACTCCACAACTATGGCTACACCTTC. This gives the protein CASSLKGLHNYGYTF.

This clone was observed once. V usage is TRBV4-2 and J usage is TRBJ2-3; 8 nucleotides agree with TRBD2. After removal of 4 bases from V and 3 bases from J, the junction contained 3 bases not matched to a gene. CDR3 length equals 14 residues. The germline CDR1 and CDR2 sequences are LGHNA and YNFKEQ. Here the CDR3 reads CASSRGTRTDTQYF. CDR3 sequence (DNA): TGTGCCAGCAGCCGCGGGACTAGGACAGATACGCAGTATTTT.

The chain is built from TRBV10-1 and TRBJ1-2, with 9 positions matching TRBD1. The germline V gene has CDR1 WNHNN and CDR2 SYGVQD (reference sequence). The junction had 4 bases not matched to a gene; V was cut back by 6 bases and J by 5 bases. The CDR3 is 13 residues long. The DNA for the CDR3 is TGCGCCAGCAGCCAGGACAGGGGATATGGCTACACCTTC. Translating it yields CASSQDRGYGYTF.

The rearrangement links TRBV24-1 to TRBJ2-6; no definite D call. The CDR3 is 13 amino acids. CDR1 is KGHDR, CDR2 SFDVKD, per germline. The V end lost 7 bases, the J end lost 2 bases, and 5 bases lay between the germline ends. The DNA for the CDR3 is TGTGCCACCAGCGTACCTGGGGCCAACGTCCTGACTTTC. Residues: CATSVPGANVLTF.

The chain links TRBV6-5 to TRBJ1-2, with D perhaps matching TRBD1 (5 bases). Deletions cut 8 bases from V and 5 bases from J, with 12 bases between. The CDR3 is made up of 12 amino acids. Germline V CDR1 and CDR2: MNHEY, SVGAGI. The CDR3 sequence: CASSGAAYGYTF. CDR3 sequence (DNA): TGTGCCAGCTCTGGGGCAGCGTATGGCTACACCTTC.